Below are 8 T cell receptor beta chains sequenced from a single sample in a study of CD8+ T cells in alopecia areata. Treatment here: oral pan-JAK inhibitor, 5-10 mg twice daily. Sequencing used cDNA as its template, made by extracting RNA and reverse transcribing it. Sequencing was performed with immunoSEQ multiplex PCR; in TCRdb, only in-frame clones are kept and a portion is missing. The data contain over 35,000 clones, around nine tenths of them singletons. The material sequenced was CD8+ T cells sorted from blood, taken at week 24, from a patient treated with tofacitinib. The receptors come from a human donor with alopecia areata.

The CDR3 loop reads CASSLLGFDRSNEKLFF. The CDR3 bases are TGTGCCAGCAGTTTATTAGGTTTCGACAGGTCGAATGAAAAACTGTTTTTT. This chain joins TRBV27 and TRBJ1-4, with D perhaps matching TRBD1 (6 bases). The CDR3 totals 17 residues. The V end was cut by 1 base, the J end by 5 bases, with 17 bases between. The germline gives CDR1 MNHEY, CDR2 SMNVEV (reference sequence).

This chain connects TRBV27 to TRBJ2-2, with 8 bases identical to TRBD2. The germline CDR1 and CDR2 sequences are MNHEY and SMNVEV (reference sequence). The CDR3 contains 18 residues. V lost 1 base and J lost 7; bases outside the gene matches: 14. CDR3 protein: CASSLYSGGALVYGELFF. In nucleotides, the CDR3 is TGTGCCAGCAGTTTATATTCGGGGGGGGCGCTTGTGTACGGGGAGCTGTTTTTT.

This chain joins TRBV6-5 and TRBJ2-2; 8 nucleotides line up with TRBD2. CDR1 and CDR2 from the germline V gene are MNHEY and SVGAGI. Germline trimming cut 10 bases from V and 3 bases from J; bases unmatched to any gene: 7. The CDR3 runs to 14 residues. The CDR3 is CAILAGGDTGELFF. The CDR3 bases are TGTGCCATCCTGGCCGGGGGGGACACCGGGGAGCTGTTTTTT.

This clone was seen a few times. The V and J genes are TRBV29-1 and TRBJ2-1; TRBD1 aligns across 9 bases. Looked up from germline, CDR1 is SQVTM and CDR2 is ANQGSEA. The CDR3 extends over 15 amino acids. Trimming at V came to 0 bases and at J to 6 bases, leaving 6 bases not matched to a gene. DNA for the CDR3: TGCAGCGTTGAAGATGTAAAGGGACAGGGCAATGAGCAGTTCTTC. It translates to CSVEDVKGQGNEQFF.

The chain employs TRBV6-6 and TRBJ2-7, with 7 bases lining up with TRBD2. V trimming: 0 bases; J trimming: 2 bases; junction bases outside the gene matches: 4. The germline CDR1 and CDR2 sequences are MNHNY and SVGAGI (reference sequence). This CDR3 has 15 amino acids. In DNA, the CDR3 is TGTGCCAGCAGTTACTCGAATCGGGGGGCCTACGAGCAGTACTTC. Its protein product is CASSYSNRGAYEQYF.

V and J are TRBV28 and TRBJ1-5; 7 nucleotides align to TRBD1. With 3 bases clipped from V and 3 bases from J, the junction kept 8 bases outside the gene matches. CDR1 and CDR2 from the germline V gene are MDHEN and SYDVKM. The CDR3 length is 16 residues. CDR3 DNA sequence: TGTGCCAGCAGTTTCGTAGGGGGCCGTGACAATCAGCCCCAGCATTTT. Translating it yields CASSFVGGRDNQPQHF. The whole variable domain, remainder taken from reference TRBV28 and TRBJ1-5, is DVKVTQSSRYLVKRTGEKVFLECVQDMDHENMFWYRQDPGLGLRLIYFSYDVKMKEKGDIPEGYSVSREKKERFSLILESASTNQTSMYLCASSFVGGRDNQPQHFGDGTRLSIL.

The chain carries TRBV27 and TRBJ2-2, with 8 nucleotides matching TRBD1. Germline V gene data show CDR1 as MNHEY and CDR2 as SMNVEV (reference sequence). The CDR3 extends over 16 amino acids. The V gene end was trimmed by 3 bases and the J gene end by 6 bases; junction bases not matched to a gene: 9. CDR3 nucleotide sequence: TGTGCCAGCAGTTTTTACGACAGGGGTGGCGCCGGGGAGCTGTTTTTT. Translating gives CASSFYDRGGAGELFF.

V usage is TRBV7-2 and J usage is TRBJ2-5, with TRBD2 identical over 10 bases. V shed 2 bases and J 5 bases; nucleotides not matched to a gene: 5. Germline V gives CDR1 SGHTA, CDR2 FQGNSA. The CDR3 extends over 15 amino acids. The CDR3 nucleotides are TGTGCCAGCAGCTTAAGCGGGGGGGCCGGGGAGACCCAGTACTTC. Its protein product is CASSLSGGAGETQYF.